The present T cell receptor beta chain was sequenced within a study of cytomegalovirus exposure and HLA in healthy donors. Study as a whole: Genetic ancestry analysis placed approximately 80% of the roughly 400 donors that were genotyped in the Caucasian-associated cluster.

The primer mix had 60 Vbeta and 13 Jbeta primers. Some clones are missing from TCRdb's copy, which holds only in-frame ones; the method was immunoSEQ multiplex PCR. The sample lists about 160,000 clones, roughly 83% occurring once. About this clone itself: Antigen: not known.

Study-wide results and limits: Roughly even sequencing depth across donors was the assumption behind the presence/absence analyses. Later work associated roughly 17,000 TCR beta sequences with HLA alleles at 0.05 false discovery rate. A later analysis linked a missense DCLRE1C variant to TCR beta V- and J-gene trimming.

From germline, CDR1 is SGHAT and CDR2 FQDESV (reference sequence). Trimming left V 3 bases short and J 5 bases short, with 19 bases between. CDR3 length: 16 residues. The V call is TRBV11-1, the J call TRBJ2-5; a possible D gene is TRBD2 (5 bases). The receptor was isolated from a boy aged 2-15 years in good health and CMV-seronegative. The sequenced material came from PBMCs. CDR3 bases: TGTGCCAGCAGCTTTAGGGCGGGCACAAGGAGGGAGACCCAGTACTTC. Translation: CASSFRAGTRRETQYF. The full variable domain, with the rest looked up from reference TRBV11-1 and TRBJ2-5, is EAEVAQSPRYKITEKSQAVAFWCDPISGHATLYWYRQILGQGPELLVQFQDESVVDDSQLPKDRFSAERLKGVDSTLKIQPAELGDSAMYLCASSFRAGTRRETQYFGPGTRLLVL.